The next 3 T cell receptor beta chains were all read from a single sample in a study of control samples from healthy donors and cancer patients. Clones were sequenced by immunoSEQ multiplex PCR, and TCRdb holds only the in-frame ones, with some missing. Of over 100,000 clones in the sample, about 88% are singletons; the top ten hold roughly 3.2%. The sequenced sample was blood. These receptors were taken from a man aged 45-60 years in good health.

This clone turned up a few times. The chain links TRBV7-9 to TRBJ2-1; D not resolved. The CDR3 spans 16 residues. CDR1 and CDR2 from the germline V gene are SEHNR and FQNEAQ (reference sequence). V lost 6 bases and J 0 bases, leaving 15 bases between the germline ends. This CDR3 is CASRLSQVSSYNEQFF. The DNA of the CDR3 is TGTGCCAGCAGACTCAGTCAGGTTAGCTCCTACAATGAGCAGTTCTTC. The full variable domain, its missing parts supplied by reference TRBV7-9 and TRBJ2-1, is DTGVSQNPRHKITKRGQNVTFRCDPISEHNRLYWYRQTLGQGPEFLTYFQNEAQLEKSRLLSDRFSAERPKGSFSTLEIQRTEQGDSAMYLCASRLSQVSSYNEQFFGPGTRLTVL.

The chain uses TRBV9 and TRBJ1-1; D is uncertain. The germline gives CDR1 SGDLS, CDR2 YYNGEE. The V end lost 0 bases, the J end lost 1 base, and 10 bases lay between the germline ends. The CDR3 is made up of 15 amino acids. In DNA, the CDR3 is TGTGCCAGCAGCGTAGACGGACTTTGGAACACTGAAGCTTTCTTT. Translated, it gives CASSVDGLWNTEAFF.

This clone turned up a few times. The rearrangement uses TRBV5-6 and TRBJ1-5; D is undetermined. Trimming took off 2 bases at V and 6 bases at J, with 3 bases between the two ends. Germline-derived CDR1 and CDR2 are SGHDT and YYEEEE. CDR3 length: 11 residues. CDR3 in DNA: TGTGCCAGCAGCTTACCTCAGCCCCAGCATTTT. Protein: CASSLPQPQHF.